These T cell receptor beta chains were read from a single sample in a study of blood T cell repertoires in COVID-19. Some clones are missing from TCRdb's copy, which holds only in-frame ones; the method was immunoSEQ multiplex PCR. This table has about 130,000 clones, roughly 90% appearing once. Sequencing was carried out using peripheral blood. The source of these receptors is a man aged 55 to 69 with COVID-19, enrolled during active disease. Each CDR3 is given with its conserved first and last residue. D genes are given only for firm matches. Size values are once, few and many counts, or a class for expanded clones, and some rows have none.

d_call: TRBD2; j_call: TRBJ2-3; clone_size: .; v_call: TRBV29-1; cdr3_nt: TGCAGCGTCCGCCATCCGGGCGGGAGGAATACGTTTAGCACAGATACGCAGTATTTT; cdr3_aa: CSVRHPGGRNTFSTDTQYF
d_call: .; j_call: TRBJ2-3; clone_size: .; v_call: TRBV9; cdr3_nt: TGTGCCAGCAGCCCAGGAGATACGCAGTATTTT; cdr3_aa: CASSPGDTQYF
d_call: .; j_call: TRBJ2-1; clone_size: few; v_call: TRBV24-1; cdr3_nt: TGTGCCACCCGGGGTGGGTTGGGAGACAATGAGCAGTTCTTC; cdr3_aa: CATRGGLGDNEQFF
d_call: TRBD1; j_call: TRBJ1-5; clone_size: .; v_call: TRBV4-3; cdr3_nt: TGCGCCAGCAGCCAAGATGGGACAGATAATCAGCCCCAGCATTTT; cdr3_aa: CASSQDGTDNQPQHF
d_call: .; j_call: TRBJ1-2; clone_size: .; v_call: TRBV2; cdr3_nt: TGTGCCAGCAGTGAAAGAAGGACAGACTATGGCTACACCTTC; cdr3_aa: CASSERRTDYGYTF
d_call: TRBD1; j_call: TRBJ1-5; clone_size: .; v_call: TRBV6-5; cdr3_nt: TGTGCCAGCACCCCCAGGGGGAGCAATCAGCCCCAGCATTTT; cdr3_aa: CASTPRGSNQPQHF
d_call: .; j_call: TRBJ1-1; clone_size: once; v_call: TRBV7-2; cdr3_nt: TGTGCCAGCAGCTTAGTATGGGGAGGGAACACTGAAGCTTTCTTT; cdr3_aa: CASSLVWGGNTEAFF
d_call: TRBD1; j_call: TRBJ1-1; clone_size: .; v_call: TRBV2; cdr3_nt: TGTGCCAGCAGTGAAGGGGGAGGACAGGGAAGGACTGAAGCTTTCTTT; cdr3_aa: CASSEGGGQGRTEAFF
d_call: .; j_call: TRBJ2-1; clone_size: .; v_call: TRBV7-9; cdr3_nt: TGTGCCAGCAGCTTAGCGCTGTCAGACAATGAGCAGTTCTTC; cdr3_aa: CASSLALSDNEQFF
d_call: TRBD2; j_call: TRBJ2-1; clone_size: .; v_call: TRBV10-1; cdr3_nt: TGCGCCAGCAGTCCTGCGGGAGATTCCTACAATGAGCAGTTCTTC; cdr3_aa: CASSPAGDSYNEQFF
d_call: TRBD2; j_call: TRBJ2-5; clone_size: .; v_call: TRBV5-4; cdr3_nt: TGTGCCAGCAGCTTTACTAGCGGGAGTTCTGAGACCCAGTACTTC; cdr3_aa: CASSFTSGSSETQYF
d_call: TRBD2; j_call: TRBJ2-7; clone_size: .; v_call: TRBV18; cdr3_nt: TGTGCCAGCTCACCCCTAGCGGGAGCGCAATACCGTTCCTACGAGCAGTACTTC; cdr3_aa: CASSPLAGAQYRSYEQYF
d_call: TRBD1; j_call: TRBJ1-4; clone_size: .; v_call: TRBV2; cdr3_nt: TGTGCCAGCAGTGGGGGACAGCCGGAAAAACTGTTTTTT; cdr3_aa: CASSGGQPEKLFF
d_call: TRBD1; j_call: TRBJ1-2; clone_size: .; v_call: TRBV30; cdr3_nt: TGTGCCTGGACCCCGGGACAGCCGATTCTCTATAACTATGGCTACACCTTC; cdr3_aa: CAWTPGQPILYNYGYTF
d_call: .; j_call: TRBJ2-3; clone_size: .; v_call: TRBV28; cdr3_nt: TGTGCCAGCAGCCCCCGGGGGTCTAGCAGTGGGGATACGCAGTATTTT; cdr3_aa: CASSPRGSSSGDTQYF
d_call: .; j_call: TRBJ2-7; clone_size: .; v_call: TRBV28; cdr3_nt: TGTGCCAGCAGCACGCCCGCGTCCTACGAGCAGTACTTC; cdr3_aa: CASSTPASYEQYF
d_call: TRBD1; j_call: TRBJ1-2; clone_size: .; v_call: TRBV14; cdr3_nt: TGTGCCAGCAGCCAAGGGAGGGGGCAAACCTATGGCTACACCTTC; cdr3_aa: CASSQGRGQTYGYTF
d_call: TRBD1; j_call: TRBJ1-1; clone_size: once; v_call: TRBV6-5; cdr3_nt: TGTGCCAGCAGCGCAGACAGGGGGTCGGGCACTGAAGCTTTCTTT; cdr3_aa: CASSADRGSGTEAFF
d_call: TRBD1; j_call: TRBJ2-5; clone_size: .; v_call: TRBV2; cdr3_nt: TGTGCCAGCAAACGGGACAGGGAAGAGACCCAGTACTTC; cdr3_aa: CASKRDREETQYF
d_call: .; j_call: TRBJ1-1; clone_size: .; v_call: TRBV4-1; cdr3_nt: TGCGCCAGCAGCCAAGCAGGTCAGGGCTTACACACTGAAGCTTTCTTT; cdr3_aa: CASSQAGQGLHTEAFF
d_call: .; j_call: TRBJ1-1; clone_size: .; v_call: TRBV6-5; cdr3_nt: TGTGCCAGCAGTTACGGGGGGGCCTTGAACACTGAAGCTTTCTTT; cdr3_aa: CASSYGGALNTEAFF
d_call: TRBD1; j_call: TRBJ2-7; clone_size: .; v_call: TRBV28; cdr3_nt: TGTGCCAGCACCTTTGACAGGGGGAGCTGGGAGCAGTACTTC; cdr3_aa: CASTFDRGSWEQYF
d_call: TRBD1; j_call: TRBJ2-1; clone_size: .; v_call: TRBV7-9; cdr3_nt: TGTGCCAGCAGCTTAGCGGGGAACAGGGGGCTGGTTCCACAGTTCTTC; cdr3_aa: CASSLAGNRGLVPQFF
d_call: TRBD2; j_call: TRBJ2-3; clone_size: .; v_call: TRBV11-2; cdr3_nt: TGTGCCAGCAGCTCTCTCGGGGCGGGGGGAGGCACAGATACGCAGTATTTT; cdr3_aa: CASSSLGAGGGTDTQYF
d_call: .; j_call: TRBJ1-3; clone_size: .; v_call: TRBV6-1; cdr3_nt: TGTGCCAGCAGTGAGTACAGTGGGTACTCTGGAAACACCATATATTTT; cdr3_aa: CASSEYSGYSGNTIYF
d_call: .; j_call: TRBJ1-3; clone_size: .; v_call: TRBV28; cdr3_nt: TGTGCCAGCAGTCCGGACAGCTCTGGAAACACCATATATTTT; cdr3_aa: CASSPDSSGNTIYF
d_call: TRBD2; j_call: TRBJ2-7; clone_size: once; v_call: TRBV7-2; cdr3_nt: TGTGCCAGCAGCTCCAGAAGAGCGAGCGGGAGGTACGAGCAGTACTTC; cdr3_aa: CASSSRRASGRYEQYF
d_call: TRBD2; j_call: TRBJ2-1; clone_size: .; v_call: TRBV28; cdr3_nt: TGTGCCAGCAGTCCCATTGGACTAGCGGGGGACAATGAGCAGTTCTTC; cdr3_aa: CASSPIGLAGDNEQFF
d_call: TRBD1; j_call: TRBJ2-5; clone_size: .; v_call: TRBV11-2; cdr3_nt: TGTGCCAGCAGCTGGGACAGTCAAGAGACCCAGTACTTC; cdr3_aa: CASSWDSQETQYF
d_call: .; j_call: TRBJ1-4; clone_size: .; v_call: TRBV2; cdr3_nt: TGTGCCAGCAGTGAACTAACTGGACGGGGTGAAAAACTGTTTTTT; cdr3_aa: CASSELTGRGEKLFF
d_call: .; j_call: TRBJ2-2; clone_size: .; v_call: TRBV23-1; cdr3_nt: TGCGCCAGCAGTCAATCCGACACCAAGAACACCGGGGAGCTGTTTTTT; cdr3_aa: CASSQSDTKNTGELFF
d_call: TRBD1; j_call: TRBJ2-1; clone_size: .; v_call: TRBV3-1/TRBV3-2; cdr3_nt: TGTGCCAGCAGCCTTTGGGACAGGGTGGATGAGCAGTTCTTC; cdr3_aa: CASSLWDRVDEQFF
d_call: TRBD2; j_call: TRBJ2-1; clone_size: .; v_call: TRBV27; cdr3_nt: TGTGCCAGCAGTCGGGCGGGAGGAGTCTACAATGAGCAGTTCTTC; cdr3_aa: CASSRAGGVYNEQFF
d_call: .; j_call: TRBJ2-3; clone_size: .; v_call: TRBV9; cdr3_nt: TGTGCCAGCAGCGTAGCAGGCACAGATACGCAGTATTTT; cdr3_aa: CASSVAGTDTQYF
d_call: .; j_call: TRBJ1-2; clone_size: .; v_call: TRBV2; cdr3_nt: TGTGCCAGCAACCCGGACAGCGGGGTGGACTATGGCTACACCTTC; cdr3_aa: CASNPDSGVDYGYTF
d_call: .; j_call: TRBJ1-1; clone_size: .; v_call: TRBV12-3/TRBV12-4; cdr3_nt: TGTGCCAGCGGGAGGGCTTGGGATGAAGCTTTCTTT; cdr3_aa: CASGRAWDEAFF
d_call: .; j_call: TRBJ1-4; clone_size: .; v_call: TRBV5-4; cdr3_nt: TGTGCCAGCAGCTCCGGTGGAGGCACTAATGAAAAACTGTTTTTT; cdr3_aa: CASSSGGGTNEKLFF
d_call: .; j_call: TRBJ1-1; clone_size: .; v_call: TRBV19; cdr3_nt: TGTGCCAGTAGTCCTAACGGGGATAATGAAGCTTTCTTT; cdr3_aa: CASSPNGDNEAFF
d_call: TRBD2; j_call: TRBJ2-7; clone_size: .; v_call: TRBV10-3; cdr3_nt: TGTGCCATCAGTGCAGGGACTAGCGGGTACGAGCAGTACTTC; cdr3_aa: CAISAGTSGYEQYF
d_call: TRBD2; j_call: TRBJ2-3; clone_size: .; v_call: TRBV7-2; cdr3_nt: TGTGCCAGCAGCTGGACTAGGGCAGATACGCAGTATTTT; cdr3_aa: CASSWTRADTQYF
d_call: TRBD2; j_call: TRBJ2-3; clone_size: .; v_call: TRBV10-1; cdr3_nt: TGCGCCAGCAGTGAAGCTCGGGGGGGAGCAGATACGCAGTATTTT; cdr3_aa: CASSEARGGADTQYF
d_call: .; j_call: TRBJ1-5; clone_size: .; v_call: TRBV30; cdr3_nt: TGTGCCTGGAAGTACCGGGAGCACCCAAATCAGCCCCAGCATTTT; cdr3_aa: CAWKYREHPNQPQHF
d_call: .; j_call: TRBJ1-2; clone_size: few; v_call: TRBV5-6; cdr3_nt: TGTGCCAGCAGCTCCTCGCGGGGTTATGGATATGGCTACACCTTC; cdr3_aa: CASSSSRGYGYGYTF
d_call: .; j_call: TRBJ1-1; clone_size: .; v_call: TRBV30; cdr3_nt: TGTGCCTGGAGTCCGAACACCTACACTGAAGCTTTCTTT; cdr3_aa: CAWSPNTYTEAFF
d_call: .; j_call: TRBJ2-7; clone_size: .; v_call: TRBV5-1; cdr3_nt: TGCGCCAGCAGCTTCAATAGAGATAACTACGAGCAGTACTTC; cdr3_aa: CASSFNRDNYEQYF
d_call: .; j_call: TRBJ2-1; clone_size: once; v_call: TRBV19; cdr3_nt: TGTGCCAGTAGTATAGAACCGGGAAGAATAGGGAATGAGCAGTTCTTC; cdr3_aa: CASSIEPGRIGNEQFF
d_call: .; j_call: TRBJ1-2; clone_size: .; v_call: TRBV4-3; cdr3_nt: TGCGCCAGCAGCCAAGAAGCGACAGGCGGCTATGGCTACACCTTC; cdr3_aa: CASSQEATGGYGYTF
d_call: .; j_call: TRBJ1-3; clone_size: .; v_call: TRBV7-2; cdr3_nt: TGTGCCAGCAGCTTCAGGCACCCTCGTGGGGGGGGAAACACCATATATTTT; cdr3_aa: CASSFRHPRGGGNTIYF
d_call: .; j_call: TRBJ1-1; clone_size: .; v_call: TRBV18; cdr3_nt: TGTGCCAGCTCCCCCGCGCAGGGCGACACTGAAGCTTTCTTT; cdr3_aa: CASSPAQGDTEAFF
d_call: TRBD2; j_call: TRBJ2-7; clone_size: once; v_call: TRBV27; cdr3_nt: TGTGCCAGCAGTTCCCTCCCCGACGATAGCGGGAGGTACGAGCAGTACTTC; cdr3_aa: CASSSLPDDSGRYEQYF
d_call: TRBD2; j_call: TRBJ2-3; clone_size: .; v_call: TRBV3-1/TRBV3-2; cdr3_nt: TGTGCCAGCAGCCAAGCGGCTAGCGGGAGACTCGGCACAGATACGCAGTATTTT; cdr3_aa: CASSQAASGRLGTDTQYF
d_call: TRBD2; j_call: TRBJ2-5; clone_size: .; v_call: TRBV24-1; cdr3_nt: TGTGCCACCAGTGACCCCCGTCCGGAGCGGGAGAGTGCGGAGACCCAGTACTTC; cdr3_aa: CATSDPRPERESAETQYF
d_call: TRBD2; j_call: TRBJ2-5; clone_size: .; v_call: TRBV19; cdr3_nt: TGTGCCAGTAGTTATAGCGGGACACACCAAGAGACCCAGTACTTC; cdr3_aa: CASSYSGTHQETQYF
d_call: .; j_call: TRBJ2-7; clone_size: .; v_call: TRBV11-3; cdr3_nt: TGTGCCAGCAGCTTCAAAGCGGAAACCTACGAGCAGTACTTC; cdr3_aa: CASSFKAETYEQYF
d_call: .; j_call: TRBJ1-2; clone_size: .; v_call: TRBV4-3; cdr3_nt: TGCGCCAGCAGCCAAGACGTCAGGGAATATGGCTACACCTTC; cdr3_aa: CASSQDVREYGYTF
d_call: TRBD1; j_call: TRBJ1-1; clone_size: .; v_call: TRBV19; cdr3_nt: TGTGCCAGTAGTATTAAGAGCGACAGGGGAGGCACTGAAGCTTTCTTT; cdr3_aa: CASSIKSDRGGTEAFF
d_call: .; j_call: TRBJ1-2; clone_size: .; v_call: TRBV11-3; cdr3_nt: TGTGCCAGCAGCTCCCAGGGGCACGGTGGCTACACCTTC; cdr3_aa: CASSSQGHGGYTF